This is a list of T cell receptor beta chains from one sample in a study of glioma-infiltrating T cells after dendritic cell vaccination. Here immunoSEQ multiplex PCR was the method, and the copy in TCRdb shows in-frame clones only, minus some. The top ten hold around 2.3% of the sample, which has 75,000 to 95,000 clones, about nine tenths seen once. The material sequenced was blood, taken after dendritic cell vaccination. These receptors originate from a human donor with glioblastoma. The CDR3 runs from the conserved cysteine through the conserved F or W. A D gene is named only where the DNA matches it firmly. Only some rows state a clone size, as once, few, many or a class for expanded clones.

CDR3 protein | CDR3 DNA | clone size | D gene | J gene | V gene
CASSTTRSLYNEQFF | TGTGCCAGCAGCACGACTAGGTCCCTCTACAATGAGCAGTTCTTC | NA | NA | TRBJ2-1 | TRBV11-3
CASSLPGVSGNTIYF | TGTGCCAGCAGTTTGCCAGGGGTCTCTGGAAACACCATATATTTT | NA | NA | TRBJ1-3 | TRBV28
CASRLDEDTGELFF | TGCGCCAGCAGACTAGACGAGGACACCGGGGAGCTGTTTTTT | NA | NA | TRBJ2-2 | TRBV4-1
CASSTSGGHSYNEQFF | TGCGCCAGCAGCACTAGCGGGGGTCACTCCTACAATGAGCAGTTCTTC | once | TRBD2 | TRBJ2-1 | TRBV5-1
CASSNQGNMNTEAFF | TGTGCCAGCAGTAACCAGGGGAACATGAACACTGAAGCTTTCTTT | NA | NA | TRBJ1-1 | TRBV2
CASSERGHNQPQHF | TGTGCCAGCAGTGAAAGGGGCCACAATCAGCCCCAGCATTTT | NA | NA | TRBJ1-5 | TRBV2
CASSPEKGNTIYF | TGTGCCAGCAGCCCCGAGAAAGGAAACACCATATATTTT | once | NA | TRBJ1-3 | TRBV5-6
CASSPVQGSEQYF | TGCGCCAGCAGCCCCGTGCAGGGTAGCGAGCAGTACTTC | NA | NA | TRBJ2-7 | TRBV10-1
CASSFVGQGGTEAFF | TGTGCCAGCAGCTTCGTGGGGCAGGGTGGGACTGAAGCTTTCTTT | NA | NA | TRBJ1-1 | TRBV7-2
CASSATGFYEQYF | TGTGCCAGCAGCGCTACAGGATTCTACGAGCAGTACTTC | NA | NA | TRBJ2-7 | TRBV14
CASSWGQGGYTF | TGTGCCAGCAGTTGGGGACAGGGCGGCTACACCTTC | once | TRBD1 | TRBJ1-2 | TRBV6-5